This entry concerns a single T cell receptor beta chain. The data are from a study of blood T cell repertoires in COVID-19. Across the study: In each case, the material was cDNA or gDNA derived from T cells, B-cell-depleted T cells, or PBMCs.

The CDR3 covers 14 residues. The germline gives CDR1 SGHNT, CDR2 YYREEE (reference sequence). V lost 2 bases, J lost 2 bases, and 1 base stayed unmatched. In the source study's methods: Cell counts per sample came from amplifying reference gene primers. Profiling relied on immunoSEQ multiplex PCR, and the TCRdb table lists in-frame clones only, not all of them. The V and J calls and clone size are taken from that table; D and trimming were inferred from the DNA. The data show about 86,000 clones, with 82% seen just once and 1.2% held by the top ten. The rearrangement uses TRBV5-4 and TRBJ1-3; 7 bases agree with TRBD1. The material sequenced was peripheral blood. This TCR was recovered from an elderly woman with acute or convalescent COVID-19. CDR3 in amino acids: CASSLQGTGNTIYF. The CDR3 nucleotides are TGTGCCAGCAGCTTACAGGGGACTGGAAACACCATATATTTT.